A single sample is the source of the 21 T cell receptor beta chains below, sequenced in a study of technical replicates of blood from a few donors. Generated by immunoSEQ multiplex PCR, the TCRdb table keeps only in-frame clones and is missing some. Among roughly 52,000 clones, more than 90% were seen once, and the ten largest hold 2.5% to 3.5%. The sample consisted of PBMCs. These receptors were collected from a human donor in good health. Some clones in this sample may be carry-over from other donors' samples.

This chain joins TRBV4-2 and TRBJ1-1; 8 bases map to TRBD1. V lost 2 bases, J lost 1 base, and 12 bases stayed unmatched. The CDR3 length is 18 residues. Germline CDR1 reads LGHNA; CDR2 reads YNFKEQ. The CDR3 region is CASSQPDRVVVWNTEAFF. In DNA form, the CDR3 reads TGTGCCAGCAGCCAACCGGACAGGGTTGTTGTTTGGAACACTGAAGCTTTCTTT.

The chain uses TRBV7-2 and TRBJ1-2, with 12 bases aligning to TRBD1. The CDR3 runs 15 residues. Germline CDR1 and CDR2: SGHTA and FQGNSA. The V segment lost 4 bases and the J segment 4 bases; nucleotides outside the gene matches: 4. The CDR3 loop is CASSSGQGASYGYTF. Written as DNA, the CDR3 is TGTGCCAGCAGCTCGGGACAGGGGGCCAGCTATGGCTACACCTTC.

This clone was seen only once. This chain uses TRBV5-6 with TRBJ2-3, with 11 bases that match TRBD2. The germline CDR1 and CDR2 sequences are SGHDT and YYEEEE. This CDR3 has 17 amino acids. V lost 0 bases, J lost 2 bases, and 5 bases stayed unmatched. The CDR3 protein is CASSLGTSGGITDTQYF. CDR3 bases: TGTGCCAGCAGCTTGGGAACTAGCGGGGGTATCACAGATACGCAGTATTTT.

This chain joins TRBV6-5 and TRBJ2-7, with 8 bases identical to TRBD1. Germline-derived CDR1 and CDR2 are MNHEY and SVGAGI. The junction had 7 bases not matched to a gene; V was cut back by 6 bases and J by 3 bases. This CDR3 spans 14 amino acids. CDR3 sequence reads: CASSKGQDLYEQYF. In DNA, the CDR3 is TGTGCCAGCAGCAAGGGACAGGACCTCTACGAGCAGTACTTC.

V usage is TRBV4-1 and J usage is TRBJ1-2, with D unclear. V dropped 4 bases and J dropped 0 bases, with 12 bases sitting between them. Looked up from germline, CDR1 is MGHRA and CDR2 is YSYEKL. The CDR3 is 15 amino acids. CDR3 protein: CASSRQLGANYGYTF. The CDR3 coding sequence is TGCGCCAGCAGCCGCCAGCTAGGTGCTAACTATGGCTACACCTTC.

The chain is built from TRBV2 and TRBJ2-7, with TRBD1 identical over 9 bases. V trimming: 6 bases; J trimming: 5 bases; junction bases outside the gene matches: 5. CDR3 length: 13 residues. CDR1 is SNHLY, CDR2 FYNNEI, per germline. CDR3 in DNA: TGTGCCAGCAGGGGTAGGACAGGGGACGAGCAGTACTTC. It codes for CASRGRTGDEQYF.

The V call is TRBV23-1, the J call TRBJ2-2, with 14 bases aligning to TRBD2. TRBV23-1 is labeled an ORF, and its function is uncertain. With 4 bases clipped from V and 4 bases from J, the junction kept 8 bases outside the gene matches. The CDR3 covers 18 residues. CDR3 nucleotides: TGCGCCAGCAGTCCGACTAGCGGGGGGGGCCCGGGCACCGGGGAGCTGTTTTTT. Translated: CASSPTSGGGPGTGELFF.

J is TRBJ2-1 and V is TRBV10-3, with 14 bases fitting TRBD2. The CDR3 runs to 19 residues. J was trimmed by 1 base and V by 0 bases; bases with no gene match: 5. Germline CDR1 and CDR2: ENHRY and SYGVKD. The CDR3, as DNA: TGTGCCATCAGTGAGTCGGGACTAGCGGGAGTGGGGTCCTACAATGAGCAGTTCTTC. It translates to CAISESGLAGVGSYNEQFF.

The rearrangement links TRBV14 to TRBJ2-3; the match to TRBD2 covers 8 bases. Trimming at V came to 1 base and at J to 2 bases, leaving 2 bases not matched to a gene. Germline V gives CDR1 SGHDN, CDR2 FVKESK. This CDR3 contains 15 residues. CDR3: CASSQGAGVTDTQYF. The CDR3 DNA is TGTGCCAGCAGCCAAGGAGCGGGGGTCACAGATACGCAGTATTTT. The variable domain in full, completed from reference TRBV14 and TRBJ2-3, reads EAGVTQFPSHSVIEKGQTVTLRCDPISGHDNLYWYRRVMGKEIKFLLHFVKESKQDESGMPNNRFLAERTGGTYSTLKVQPAELEDSGVYFCASSQGAGVTDTQYFGPGTRLTVL.

This chain links TRBV6-5 with TRBJ2-2; 7 bases are a match to TRBD2. V was clipped by 6 bases and J by 7 bases; unmatched bases: 5. Germline V lookup: CDR1 MNHEY, CDR2 SVGAGI. The CDR3 has 13 residues. DNA of the CDR3: TGTGCCAGCAGGCGACTAGCTGGCGGGGAGCTGTTTTTT. Its translation: CASRRLAGGELFF.

The chain couples TRBV5-1 to TRBJ1-3; D is unclear. The germline V gene encodes CDR1 SGHRS and CDR2 YFSETQ. V shed 0 bases and J shed 0 bases, with 13 bases lying between them. The CDR3 runs 17 residues. CDR3 protein: CASSLDSPHFSGNTIYF. CDR3 nucleotide sequence: TGCGCCAGCAGCTTGGACAGCCCGCATTTCTCTGGAAACACCATATATTTT.

The CDR3 is CASSIQADQPQHF. In DNA form, the CDR3 reads TGTGCCAGTAGTATTCAGGCCGACCAGCCCCAGCATTTT. The chain is built from TRBV19 and TRBJ1-5; the D is unclear. The V end lost 3 bases, the J end lost 7 bases, and 10 bases lay between the germline ends. This CDR3 spans 13 amino acids. Germline CDR1 and CDR2: LNHDA and SQIVND (reference sequence). Filled out from reference TRBV19 and TRBJ1-5, the complete variable domain reads DGGITQSPKYLFRKEGQNVTLSCEQNLNHDAMYWYRQDPGQGLRLIYYSQIVNDFQKGDIAEGYSVSREKKESFPLTVTSAQKNPTAFYLCASSIQADQPQHFGDGTRLSIL.

V is TRBV10-1 and J is TRBJ2-7; TRBD1 agrees at 12 bases. The V gene end was trimmed by 9 bases and the J gene end by 6 bases; junction bases not matched to a gene: 6. The CDR3 extends over 13 amino acids. From germline, CDR1 is WNHNN and CDR2 SYGVQD (reference sequence). The DNA for the CDR3 is TGCGCCAGTTGCCGGGACAGGGGGCGCGAGCAGTACTTC. It translates to CASCRDRGREQYF.

This clone was seen a single time. V gene TRBV21-1 combines with J gene TRBJ2-6; the table names TRBD1, a call not compared with the DNA. TRBV21-1 is noted as a pseudogene. CDR3 size: 17 residues. In nucleotides, the CDR3 is TGTGCCAGCAGGGTGAAATTACAACAAAGTCGGGCCAACGTCCTGACTTTC. Amino acids: CASRVKLQQSRANVLTF.

V and J are TRBV29-1 and TRBJ1-1; D is perhaps TRBD1 (5 bases). Germline CDR1 reads SQVTM; CDR2 reads ANQGSEA. Trimming took 6 bases from V and 6 from J, leaving 11 bases between them. The CDR3 contains 11 residues. CDR3 amino acids: CSVGGSAEAFF. For the CDR3, the DNA is TGCAGCGTCGGGGGGTCTGCTGAAGCTTTCTTT.

The chain joins TRBV6-5 to TRBJ2-2; D may be TRBD2 (5 bases). V lost 2 bases and J 3 bases, leaving 10 bases between the germline ends. In germline, CDR1 is MNHEY, CDR2 SVGAGI. There are 15 residues in the CDR3. The CDR3 spells CASSYRGIYTGELFF. The CDR3 nucleotides are TGTGCCAGCAGTTACCGGGGAATATACACCGGGGAGCTGTTTTTT.

The J gene is TRBJ2-7, the V gene TRBV28, with D tentatively TRBD2 (6 bases). This CDR3 has 13 amino acids. Trimming removed 8 bases at V and 2 bases at J, with 13 bases between. The V gene's germline CDR1 is MDHEN and CDR2 SYDVKM. The CDR3 DNA follows: TGTGCCAGCTCCGGGACTCCAACCTACGAGCAGTACTTC. As protein: CASSGTPTYEQYF. The full variable domain, rest sourced from reference TRBV28 and TRBJ2-7, is DVKVTQSSRYLVKRTGEKVFLECVQDMDHENMFWYRQDPGLGLRLIYFSYDVKMKEKGDIPEGYSVSREKKERFSLILESASTNQTSMYLCASSGTPTYEQYFGPGTRLTVT.

This chain joins TRBV9 and TRBJ2-1, with 10 nucleotides matching TRBD2. The CDR3 totals 18 residues. Germline values: CDR1 SGDLS, CDR2 YYNGEE. The junction had 21 bases not matched to a gene; V was cut back by 6 bases and J by 9 bases. CDR3 amino acids: CASTAKVTGSGRAIEQFF. CDR3 DNA: TGTGCCAGCACCGCTAAAGTCACCGGAAGCGGGAGGGCCATTGAGCAGTTCTTC. The full variable domain, with the rest looked up from reference TRBV9 and TRBJ2-1, is DSGVTQTPKHLITATGQRVTLRCSPRSGDLSVYWYQQSLDQGLQFLIQYYNGEERAKGNILERFSAQQFPDLHSELNLSSLELGDSALYFCASTAKVTGSGRAIEQFFGPGTRLTVL.

The chain has TRBV4-1 and TRBJ1-1; TRBD1 might be the D (6 bases). Germline CDR1 reads MGHRA; CDR2 reads YSYEKL. This CDR3 comprises 14 residues. V lost 4 bases, J lost 1 base, and 10 bases lay in between. The CDR3 region has the DNA TGCGCCAGCAGCCCAAAGGACAGGAACACTGAAGCTTTCTTT. This encodes CASSPKDRNTEAFF.

This CDR3 is CAISESAMRSNYGYTF. CDR3 DNA sequence: TGTGCCATCAGTGAGTCTGCCATGCGGTCTAACTATGGCTACACCTTC. V is TRBV10-3 and J is TRBJ1-2; D remains unclear. This CDR3 spans 16 amino acids. V gave up 0 bases and J gave up 0 bases, with 11 bases separating them. Germline V CDR1 and CDR2: ENHRY, SYGVKD.

The chain uses TRBV23-1 and TRBJ1-2; D might be TRBD1 (5 bases). TRBV23-1 is treated as an ORF (open reading frame) with a function not yet certain. This CDR3 has 15 amino acids. V was clipped by 0 bases and J by 5 bases, with 13 bases between them. The chain's CDR3 is CASSQSRGGGYGYTF. CDR3 bases: TGCGCCAGCAGTCAATCGCGGGGGGGAGGGTATGGCTACACCTTC.